This TCR beta chain derives from a study of long-term antiretroviral therapy in people with HIV (dated 2022 in TCRdb). Some background on the complete study: The earliest samples were collected approximately a decade before the 2015 WHO recommendation for immediate ART, a period when ART was typically delayed until CD4 counts fell. Of the approximately 32 participants with HIV, roughly twelve were female. No cross-contamination during QIAcube processing turned up in test extractions that ran a monoclonal T-cell line alongside 33 polyclonal samples. From 30 adults with confirmed HIV infection, the cohort provided 192 cryopreserved PBMC samples, gathered serially across a mean of approximately six years (range 1-12). A retrospective serial study tested whether ART initiation and durable HIV suppression were associated with changes in peripheral blood TRB repertoire composition and diversity.

Overall results and qualifications from the work: ART initiation was associated with a significant increase in TRB diversity, but diversity stayed significantly below transplant donor controls even after long-term ART. Compared with controls, HIV repertoires had narrower CDR3 length ranges, and the network structure pointed to an antigen-experienced repertoire that shifted only slightly toward naive after ART. At every time point, the repertoire was dominated by expanded TRB clones first identified before ART initiation, although this dominance fluctuated and, in many PLHIV, declined after ART. Inferences about post-ART repertoire changes were limited because no data were available on ART adherence, viral resistance or therapy changes. Samples dated from the mid-2000s to the late 2010s, and the ART regimens used may be less effective than current ones. Because pre-ART samples had limited cell numbers, profiling was done on unsorted PBMC rather than on sorted CD4+ and CD8+ T cells. Owing to limited PBMC availability, only the TCR beta chain was sequenced, without alpha chain pairing.

Participants were included only if at least one PBMC sample before ART initiation and at least two post-ART samples were available. All participants with HIV were treated in the United States of America. Before DNA extraction, cryopreserved samples containing roughly 1-11 million PBMC were thawed and washed. At the time of the earliest PBMC sample, participants with HIV were aged between about 20 and 54 years. PBMC samples were contributed by each participant from 1-4 timepoints before ART initiation and 2-8 timepoints after ART initiation, with a median of 7 samples. Serial HIV viral load, CD4+ T-cell count, ART history and demographic data were obtained for every participant. Genomic DNA was extracted from unsorted PBMC with a Qiagen kit on a QIAcube, with processing performed in batches of 12 samples. Comment on this clone: The clone's antigen remains unknown. Qualities for individual bases were not recorded, and no much larger clone is one base off.

The immunoSEQ hsTCRB v3.0 assay was used at survey level resolution to sequence the TRB variable region. The target sequencing depth for TRB was 40,000-50,000 T-cell genomes per sample. Pooled TRB libraries were sequenced on an Illumina MiSeq with a v3 150-cycle kit. The authors' pipeline ran thus. Repertoire analysis was performed in R inside a reproducible Nextflow workflow that covered QC, data transformation and analysis. Custom analyses were implemented in LymphoSeq2, an R package for AIRR-Seq data exploration. A handful of samples yielding fewer than 5000 total TRB sequences were excluded, leaving 150 to 200 analyzed HIV repertoires. Among the roughly 180 retained HIV repertoires, some 59 were collected before ART initiation and approximately 130 after ART initiation. Repertoires were downsampled to 5000 TRB nucleotide sequences, and summary statistics were averaged over 100 downsampling iterations. TRB sequences were retained for analysis only if CDR3 regions of at least seven amino acids were present. Two measures captured diversity: a Shannon entropy-derived clonality score and the Gini coefficient. In the repertoire networks, any two of the top 5000 CDR3 amino acid sequences were linked whenever the two sequences differed by an edit distance of one. For TRB CDR3 amino acid sequences, antigen specificity groups and MHC restriction were predicted with GLIPH2. CDR3 amino acid sequences were matched against VDJdb and McPAS-TCR to flag known CMV, EBV, HIV or tissue antigen associations. Pre-ART, post-ART and control groups were compared with Wilcoxon signed-rank tests and Holm-Bonferroni correction. Held by TCRdb, this immuneACCESS table contains in-frame sequences only and omits some clones. Under half of the omission traces to an unresolved V gene where checked; the cause of the rest is unknown. V and J calls and clone size come straight from that table; D and trimming were deduced from the DNA. For this sample the table gives about 36,000 clones, of which about 80% were detected only once. The ten largest account for 4.5% to 6% of the sample.

Sample: unsorted PBMCs, taken 3.4 years after starting antiretroviral therapy. The sequence derives from a man aged 25 to 40 with HIV.

The DNA sequence is as follows: TGTGCCAGCAGTCACGACAGGGACTATGAGCAGTTCTTC. It translates as CASSHDRDYEQFF. The rearrangement joined TRBV5-4 to TRBJ2-1; a tentative D match to TRBD1 spans 7 bases. A distance of 14 bases separates the germline ends of V and J, which lose 5 bases and 8 bases respectively. The germline V gene (reference sequence) yields SGHNT for CDR1 and YYREEE for CDR2. Measured from the cysteine to the phenylalanine, the CDR3 is 13 residues long. Only the CDR3 DNA stays, 39 bases, in frame from base 1.